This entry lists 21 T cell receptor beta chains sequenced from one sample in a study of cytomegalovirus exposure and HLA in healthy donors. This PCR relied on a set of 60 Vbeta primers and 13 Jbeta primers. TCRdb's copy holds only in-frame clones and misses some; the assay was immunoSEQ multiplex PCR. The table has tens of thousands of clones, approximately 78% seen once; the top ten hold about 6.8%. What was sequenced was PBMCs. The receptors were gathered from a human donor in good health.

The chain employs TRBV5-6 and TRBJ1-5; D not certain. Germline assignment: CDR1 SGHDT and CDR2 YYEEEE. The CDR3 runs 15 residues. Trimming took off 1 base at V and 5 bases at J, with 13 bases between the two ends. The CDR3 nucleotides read TGTGCCAGCAGCTTGAGGCAGACAATTGATCAGCCCCAGCATTTT. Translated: CASSLRQTIDQPQHF.

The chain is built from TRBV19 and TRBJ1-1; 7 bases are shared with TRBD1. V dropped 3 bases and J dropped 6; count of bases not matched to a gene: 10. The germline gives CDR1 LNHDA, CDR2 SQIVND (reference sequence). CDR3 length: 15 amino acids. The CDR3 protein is CASSIAPRGVAEAFF. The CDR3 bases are TGTGCCAGTAGTATTGCCCCCAGGGGGGTGGCTGAAGCTTTCTTT. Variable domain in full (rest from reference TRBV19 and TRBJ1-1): DGGITQSPKYLFRKEGQNVTLSCEQNLNHDAMYWYRQDPGQGLRLIYYSQIVNDFQKGDIAEGYSVSREKKESFPLTVTSAQKNPTAFYLCASSIAPRGVAEAFFGQGTRLTVV.

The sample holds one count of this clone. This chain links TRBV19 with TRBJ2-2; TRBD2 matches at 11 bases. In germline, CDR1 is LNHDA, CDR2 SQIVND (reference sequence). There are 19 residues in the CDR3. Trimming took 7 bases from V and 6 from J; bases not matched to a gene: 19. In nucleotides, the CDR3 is TGTGCCAGTACCCCTCGGGGGAATAGCGGGGGGGCCGGTCCCGGGGAGCTGTTTTTT. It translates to CASTPRGNSGGAGPGELFF.

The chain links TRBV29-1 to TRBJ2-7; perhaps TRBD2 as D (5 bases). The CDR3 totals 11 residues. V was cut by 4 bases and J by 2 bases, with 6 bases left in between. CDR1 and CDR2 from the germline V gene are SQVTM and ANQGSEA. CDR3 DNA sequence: TGCAGCGTTGGAGGGACCTACGAGCAGTACTTC. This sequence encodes CSVGGTYEQYF.

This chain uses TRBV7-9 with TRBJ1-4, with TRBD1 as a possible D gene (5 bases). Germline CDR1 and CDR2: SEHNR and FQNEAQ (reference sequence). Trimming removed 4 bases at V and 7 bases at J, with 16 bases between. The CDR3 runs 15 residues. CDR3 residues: CASSSRGEVGEKLFF. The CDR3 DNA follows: TGTGCCAGCAGCTCCAGAGGGGAGGTGGGTGAAAAACTGTTTTTT.

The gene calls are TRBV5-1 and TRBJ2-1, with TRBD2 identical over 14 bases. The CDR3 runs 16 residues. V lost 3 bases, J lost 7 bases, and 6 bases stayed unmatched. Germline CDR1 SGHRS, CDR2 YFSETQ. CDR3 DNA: TGCGCCAGCAGCTCCCGACTAGCGGGGGGGCTGAATGAGCAGTTCTTC. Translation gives CASSSRLAGGLNEQFF. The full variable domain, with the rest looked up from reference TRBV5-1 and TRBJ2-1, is KAGVTQTPRYLIKTRGQQVTLSCSPISGHRSVSWYQQTPGQGLQFLFEYFSETQRNKGNFPGRFSGRQFSNSRSEMNVSTLELGDSALYLCASSSRLAGGLNEQFFGPGTRLTVL.

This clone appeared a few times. CDR3 nucleotide sequence: TGTGCCAGCAGTAATGACCTCGGGAGCTATGGCTACACCTTC. This encodes CASSNDLGSYGYTF. V is TRBV28 and J is TRBJ1-2; no clear D gene. CDR1 is MDHEN, CDR2 SYDVKM, per germline. The CDR3 extends over 14 amino acids. Trimming shortened V by 5 bases and J by 4 bases, and 14 bases separated the two germline ends.

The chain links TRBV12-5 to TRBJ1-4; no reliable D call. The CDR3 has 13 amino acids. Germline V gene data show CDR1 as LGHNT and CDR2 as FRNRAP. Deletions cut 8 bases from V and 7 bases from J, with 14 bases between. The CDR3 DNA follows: TGTGCTAGTCTGGGCGCGGGGTCTGAAAAACTGTTTTTT. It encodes CASLGAGSEKLFF.

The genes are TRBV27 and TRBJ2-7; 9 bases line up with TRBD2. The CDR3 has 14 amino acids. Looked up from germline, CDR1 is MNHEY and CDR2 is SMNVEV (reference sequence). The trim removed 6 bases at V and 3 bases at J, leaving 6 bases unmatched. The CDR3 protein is CASSPAGGGYEQYF. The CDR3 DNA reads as TGTGCCAGCAGCCCGGCGGGAGGGGGCTACGAGCAGTACTTC.

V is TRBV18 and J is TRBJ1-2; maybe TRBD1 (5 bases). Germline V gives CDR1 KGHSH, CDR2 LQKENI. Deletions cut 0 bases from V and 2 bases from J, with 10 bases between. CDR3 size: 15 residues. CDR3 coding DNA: TGTGCCAGCTCACCACCTCAAGGGGCGAACTATGGCTACACCTTC. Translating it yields CASSPPQGANYGYTF. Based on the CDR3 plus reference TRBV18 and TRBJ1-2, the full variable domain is NAGVMQNPRHLVRRRGQEARLRCSPMKGHSHVYWYRQLPEEGLKFMVYLQKENIIDESGMPKERFSAEFPKEGPSILRIQQVVRGDSAAYFCASSPPQGANYGYTFGSGTRLTVV.

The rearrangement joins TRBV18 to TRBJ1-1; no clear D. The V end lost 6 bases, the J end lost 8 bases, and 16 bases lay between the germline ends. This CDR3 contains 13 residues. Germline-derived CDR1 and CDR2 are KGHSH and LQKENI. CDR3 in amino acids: CASSPDPAQEAFF. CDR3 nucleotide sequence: TGTGCCAGCTCCCCCGACCCCGCACAGGAAGCTTTCTTT. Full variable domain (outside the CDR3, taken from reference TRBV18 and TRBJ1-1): NAGVMQNPRHLVRRRGQEARLRCSPMKGHSHVYWYRQLPEEGLKFMVYLQKENIIDESGMPKERFSAEFPKEGPSILRIQQVVRGDSAAYFCASSPDPAQEAFFGQGTRLTVV.

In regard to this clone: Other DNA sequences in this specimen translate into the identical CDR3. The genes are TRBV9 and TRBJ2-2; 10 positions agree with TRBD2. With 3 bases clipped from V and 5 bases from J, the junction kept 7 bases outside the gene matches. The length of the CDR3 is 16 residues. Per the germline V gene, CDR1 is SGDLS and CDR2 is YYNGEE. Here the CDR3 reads CASSALSGGGTGELFF. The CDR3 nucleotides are TGTGCCAGCAGCGCTCTAAGCGGGGGGGGAACCGGGGAGCTGTTTTTT.

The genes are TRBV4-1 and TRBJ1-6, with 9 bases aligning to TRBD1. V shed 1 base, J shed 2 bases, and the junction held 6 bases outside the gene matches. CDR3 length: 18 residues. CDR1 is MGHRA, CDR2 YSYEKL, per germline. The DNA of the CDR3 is TGCGCCAGCAGCCAAGTGGGGACAGGGTTCGCCTATAATTCACCCCTCCACTTT. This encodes CASSQVGTGFAYNSPLHF.

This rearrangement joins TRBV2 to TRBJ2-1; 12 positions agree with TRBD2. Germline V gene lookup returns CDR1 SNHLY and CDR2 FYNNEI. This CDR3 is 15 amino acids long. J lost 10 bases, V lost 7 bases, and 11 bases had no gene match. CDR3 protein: CASNLLAGGPTEQFF. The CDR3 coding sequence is TGTGCCAGCAACCTTCTAGCGGGGGGGCCTACCGAGCAGTTCTTC.

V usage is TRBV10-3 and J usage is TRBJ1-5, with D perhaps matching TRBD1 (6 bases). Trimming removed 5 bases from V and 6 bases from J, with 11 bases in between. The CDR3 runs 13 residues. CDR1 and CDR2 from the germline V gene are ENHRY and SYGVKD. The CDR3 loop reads CAISPTDSQPQHF. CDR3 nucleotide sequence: TGTGCCATCAGTCCGACGGACAGTCAGCCCCAGCATTTT.

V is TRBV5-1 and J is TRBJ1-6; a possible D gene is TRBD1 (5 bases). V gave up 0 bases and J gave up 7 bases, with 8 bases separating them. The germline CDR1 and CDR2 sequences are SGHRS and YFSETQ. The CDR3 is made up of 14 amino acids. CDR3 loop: CASSLGQGNSPLHF. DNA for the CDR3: TGCGCCAGCAGCTTGGGGCAGGGCAATTCACCCCTCCACTTT.

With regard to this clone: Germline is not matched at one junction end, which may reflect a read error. The CDR3 nucleotides read TGTGCCCGCAGCTCCAACAGGGATCCCTACAATGAGCAGTTCTTC. Encoded protein: CARSSNRDPYNEQFF. The chain uses TRBV7-2 and TRBJ2-1; TRBD1 might be the D (6 bases). The germline CDR1 and CDR2 sequences are SGHTA and FQGNSA. This CDR3 has 15 residues.

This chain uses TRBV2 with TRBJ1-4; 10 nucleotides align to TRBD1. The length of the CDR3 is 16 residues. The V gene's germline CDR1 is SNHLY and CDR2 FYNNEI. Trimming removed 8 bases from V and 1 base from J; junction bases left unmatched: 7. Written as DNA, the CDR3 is TGTGCCAGCTGCCGGGACAGGGGTAAAACTAATGAAAAACTGTTTTTT. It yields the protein CASCRDRGKTNEKLFF.

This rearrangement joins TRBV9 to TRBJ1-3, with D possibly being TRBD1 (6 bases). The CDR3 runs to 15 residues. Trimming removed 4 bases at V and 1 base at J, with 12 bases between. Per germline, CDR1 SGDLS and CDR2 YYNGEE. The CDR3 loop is CASSQTGTSGNTIYF. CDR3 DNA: TGTGCCAGCAGCCAAACCGGGACATCTGGAAACACCATATATTTT.

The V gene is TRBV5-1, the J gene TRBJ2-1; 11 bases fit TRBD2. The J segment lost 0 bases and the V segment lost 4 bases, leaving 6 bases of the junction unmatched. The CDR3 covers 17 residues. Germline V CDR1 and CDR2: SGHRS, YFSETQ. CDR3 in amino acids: CASSPSGGRSSYNEQFF. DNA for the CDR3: TGCGCCAGCAGCCCTAGCGGGGGGCGGAGCTCCTACAATGAGCAGTTCTTC.

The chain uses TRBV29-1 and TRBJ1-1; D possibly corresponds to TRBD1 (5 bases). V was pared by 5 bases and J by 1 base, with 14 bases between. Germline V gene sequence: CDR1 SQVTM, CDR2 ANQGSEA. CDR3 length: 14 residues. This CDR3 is CSVSIQAANTEAFF. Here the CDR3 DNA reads TGCAGCGTTTCTATACAGGCGGCGAACACTGAAGCTTTCTTT.